Listed below are T cell receptor beta chains from one sample, sequenced in a study of control samples from healthy donors and cancer patients. Clones were sequenced by immunoSEQ multiplex PCR, and TCRdb holds only the in-frame ones, with some missing. Among about 120,000 clones listed, around nine tenths were seen once. The sample was blood. The source is a young man in good health. Both conserved end residues are part of each CDR3. D genes are given only for firm matches. Only some rows state a clone size, as once, few, many or a class for expanded clones.

d_call: NA; v_call: TRBV2; clone_size: NA; j_call: TRBJ1-1; cdr3_nt: TGTGCCAGCAGGAGGAACACTGAAGCTTTCTTT; cdr3_aa: CASRRNTEAFF
d_call: NA; v_call: TRBV6-5; clone_size: NA; j_call: TRBJ1-5; cdr3_nt: TGTGCCAGCAGACACCGGGCCGCCTCTGAAGGGCCCCAGCATTTT; cdr3_aa: CASRHRAASEGPQHF
d_call: TRBD1; v_call: TRBV19; clone_size: once; j_call: TRBJ1-1; cdr3_nt: TGTGCCAGTACCGCGGGACAGATGAACACTGAAGCTTTCTTT; cdr3_aa: CASTAGQMNTEAFF
d_call: NA; v_call: TRBV6-2/TRBV6-3; clone_size: NA; j_call: TRBJ1-2; cdr3_nt: TGTGCCAGCAGCCCCTCCTCCGGGACTTATGGCTACACCTTC; cdr3_aa: CASSPSSGTYGYTF
d_call: NA; v_call: TRBV5-1; clone_size: NA; j_call: TRBJ1-1; cdr3_nt: TGCGCCAGCAGCACTAGGGAGACGAACACTGAAGCTTTCTTT; cdr3_aa: CASSTRETNTEAFF
d_call: TRBD2; v_call: TRBV7-3; clone_size: NA; j_call: TRBJ2-6; cdr3_nt: TGTGCCAGCAGCTCACAAGCGGGGGCCCGCTCTGGGGCCAACGTCCTGACTTTC; cdr3_aa: CASSSQAGARSGANVLTF
d_call: TRBD1; v_call: TRBV12-5; clone_size: NA; j_call: TRBJ1-1; cdr3_nt: TGTGCTAGTGGTTTGGACGGGACAGTCACTGAAGCTTTCTTT; cdr3_aa: CASGLDGTVTEAFF
d_call: NA; v_call: TRBV9; clone_size: NA; j_call: TRBJ2-1; cdr3_nt: TGTGCCAGCAGCGTAGACTCTTACAATGAGCAGTTCTTC; cdr3_aa: CASSVDSYNEQFF
d_call: NA; v_call: TRBV9; clone_size: NA; j_call: TRBJ1-6; cdr3_nt: TGTGCCAGCAGCTTCCAACTAGGGTTAACCCCTAACTCACCCCTCCACTTT; cdr3_aa: CASSFQLGLTPNSPLHF
d_call: TRBD1; v_call: TRBV13; clone_size: NA; j_call: TRBJ1-4; cdr3_nt: TGTGCCAGCAGCCTATCCACAGGGGGAGATGGAGAAAAACTGTTTTTT; cdr3_aa: CASSLSTGGDGEKLFF
d_call: NA; v_call: TRBV15; clone_size: NA; j_call: TRBJ1-1; cdr3_nt: TGTGCCACCAGCAGTGGATTCGAGAACACTGAAGCTTTCTTT; cdr3_aa: CATSSGFENTEAFF
d_call: NA; v_call: TRBV7-8; clone_size: NA; j_call: TRBJ2-5; cdr3_nt: NA; cdr3_aa: CASRGNLVMGTQYF
d_call: NA; v_call: TRBV6-5; clone_size: NA; j_call: TRBJ2-3; cdr3_nt: TGTGCCAGCAGGCAAGGGCACCCAGATACGCAGTATTTT; cdr3_aa: CASRQGHPDTQYF
d_call: NA; v_call: TRBV2; clone_size: NA; j_call: TRBJ2-7; cdr3_nt: TGTGCCAGCAGTGACTCGGGCTACGAGCAGTACTTC; cdr3_aa: CASSDSGYEQYF
d_call: NA; v_call: TRBV4-1; clone_size: NA; j_call: TRBJ1-2; cdr3_nt: TGCGCCAGCAGGGGAGTGAGGGGCCCGACTACAACCACTAAAGAGAACTATGGCTACACCTTC; cdr3_aa: CASRGVRGPTTTTKENYGYTF
d_call: TRBD2; v_call: TRBV24-1; clone_size: NA; j_call: TRBJ2-5; cdr3_nt: TGTGCCACCAGTGTCTCGGGGGGGCGGCGGCAAGAGACCCAGTACTTC; cdr3_aa: CATSVSGGRRQETQYF
d_call: TRBD2; v_call: TRBV29-1; clone_size: NA; j_call: TRBJ2-2; cdr3_nt: TGCAGCGTTGAAGTGGCGGGGGGACGGAACGGGGAGCTGTTTTTT; cdr3_aa: CSVEVAGGRNGELFF
d_call: TRBD2; v_call: TRBV3-1/TRBV3-2; clone_size: once; j_call: TRBJ2-7; cdr3_nt: TGTGCCAGCAGCCAAGGGACTAGCGGGGGCCCGCTGTTC; cdr3_aa: CASSQGTSGGPLF
d_call: TRBD2; v_call: TRBV2; clone_size: NA; j_call: TRBJ2-5; cdr3_nt: TGTGCCAGCAGGGGACTAGTCGGCCAGTACTTC; cdr3_aa: CASRGLVGQYF
d_call: NA; v_call: TRBV11-3; clone_size: NA; j_call: TRBJ1-5; cdr3_nt: TGTGCCAGCAGCTTAGGAGCTAATCAGCCCCAGCATTTT; cdr3_aa: CASSLGANQPQHF
d_call: NA; v_call: TRBV2; clone_size: NA; j_call: TRBJ2-7; cdr3_nt: TGTGCCAGCAAGGGGGGGGAGATTTGGGAGCAGTACTTC; cdr3_aa: CASKGGEIWEQYF
d_call: NA; v_call: TRBV28; clone_size: NA; j_call: TRBJ1-5; cdr3_nt: TGTGCCAGCAGTTTATTCTCAGACTTTAGCAATCAGCCCCAGCATTTT; cdr3_aa: CASSLFSDFSNQPQHF
d_call: NA; v_call: TRBV2; clone_size: NA; j_call: TRBJ2-5; cdr3_nt: TGTGCCAGCAGTGAAGGACCACAAGAGACCCAGTACTTC; cdr3_aa: CASSEGPQETQYF
d_call: TRBD1; v_call: TRBV27; clone_size: NA; j_call: TRBJ1-1; cdr3_nt: TGTGCCAGCAGTTTCGACAGGGCGAACACTGAAGCTTTCTTT; cdr3_aa: CASSFDRANTEAFF
d_call: NA; v_call: TRBV5-5; clone_size: NA; j_call: TRBJ1-5; cdr3_nt: TGTGCCAGCAGCCCGGGGGGGATCAATCAGCCCCAGCATTTT; cdr3_aa: CASSPGGINQPQHF
d_call: NA; v_call: TRBV27; clone_size: once; j_call: TRBJ1-1; cdr3_nt: TGTGCCAGCAGAACCCAAGCGGCGGGGACTGAAGCTTTCTTT; cdr3_aa: CASRTQAAGTEAFF
d_call: NA; v_call: TRBV6-1; clone_size: NA; j_call: TRBJ1-4; cdr3_nt: TGTGCCAGCAGTGGACACAGCTTACCAACTAATGAAAAACTGTTTTTT; cdr3_aa: CASSGHSLPTNEKLFF
d_call: TRBD1; v_call: TRBV6-1; clone_size: NA; j_call: TRBJ1-2; cdr3_nt: TGTGCCAGCAGTGAACAGGGGGCGCGGGGATATGGCTACACCTTC; cdr3_aa: CASSEQGARGYGYTF
d_call: NA; v_call: TRBV24-1; clone_size: NA; j_call: TRBJ2-1; cdr3_nt: TGTGCCACCAGTGATTTAAATGTCGATGAGCAGTTCTTC; cdr3_aa: CATSDLNVDEQFF